A selection of T cell receptor beta chains follows, all from one sample in a study of spatial heterogeneity in lung cancer. TCRdb passed the 5' RACE reads through MiXCR, listing each CDR3 protein once. This table holds some 80,000 distinct CDR3 sequences, about 8.5% found once. This sample comprised PBMCs, obtained at surgery. All receptors come from a male donor with early-stage non-small cell lung cancer. Each CDR3 is given with its conserved first and last residue. The order of the fields is J gene, V gene, clone size, D gene, CDR3 protein, CDR3 DNA. The D gene is left open where the match is weak. The size entry is marked missing in some rows and otherwise reads once, few, many or a size class.

>TRBJ1-1|TRBV29-1|.|.
CSVEGVGTEAFF
TGCAGCGTTGAAGGGGTGGGCACTGAAGCTTTCTTT
>TRBJ2-3|TRBV7-2|many|TRBD2
CASSLRGGRSTDTQYF
TGTGCCAGCAGCTTAAGAGGCGGGAGGAGCACAGATACGCAGTATTTT
>TRBJ2-3|TRBV30|many|.
CAWMPSGADTQYF
TGTGCCTGGATGCCCTCTGGCGCAGATACGCAGTATTTT
>TRBJ2-1|TRBV7-7|many|.
CASSLALGDNEQFF
TGTGCTAGCAGCTTAGCGCTGGGGGACAATGAGCAGTTCTTC
>TRBJ1-1|TRBV18|few|TRBD1
CASSRSQGVSNTEAFF
TGTGCCAGCTCACGGTCCCAGGGGGTCTCAAACACTGAAGCTTTCTTT
>TRBJ1-5|TRBV18|.|.
CASSTGRNQPQHF
TGTGCCAGCTCCACAGGGAGAAATCAGCCCCAGCATTTT
>TRBJ1-2|TRBV29-1|many|.
CSVENRGVGYTF
TGCAGCGTTGAAAACCGGGGAGTCGGCTACACCTTC
>TRBJ2-1|TRBV3-1|many|.
CASSQFAGDYNEQFF
TGTGCCAGCAGTCAGTTCGCCGGAGATTACAATGAGCAGTTCTTC
>TRBJ2-7|TRBV5-1|.|TRBD1
CASSQGGGLEQYF
TGCGCCAGCAGCCAAGGGGGCGGGCTCGAGCAGTACTTC
>TRBJ2-3|TRBV20-1|.|.
CSAREGGTGTDTQYF
TGCAGTGCTAGAGAGGGGGGAACCGGCACAGATACGCAGTATTTT
>TRBJ2-1|TRBV29-1|few|.
CSVDWRGTRFEQFF
TGCAGCGTTGATTGGAGGGGTACAAGATTTGAGCAGTTCTTC
>TRBJ1-4|TRBV2|many|.
CASIRAATNEKLFF
TGTGCCAGCATCCGGGCAGCAACTAATGAAAAACTGTTTTTT
>TRBJ2-1|TRBV6-6|.|TRBD2
CASRPTSGIYNEQFF
TGTGCCAGCAGGCCTACTAGCGGAATATACAATGAGCAGTTCTTC
>TRBJ1-1|TRBV29-1|many|TRBD1
CSVVGQGVDAFF
TGCAGCGTCGTGGGACAGGGGGTTGACGCTTTCTTT
>TRBJ1-1|TRBV10-3|many|TRBD1
CAIRQGDTEAFF
TGTGCCATCAGACAGGGGGACACTGAAGCTTTCTTT
>TRBJ2-7|TRBV6-6|many|TRBD2
CASAGGGGYEQYF
TGTGCCAGCGCGGGGGGCGGTGGGTACGAGCAGTACTTC
>TRBJ1-1|TRBV18|few|.
CASSPATQYTEAFF
TGTGCCAGCTCACCGGCAACCCAATACACTGAAGCTTTCTTT
>TRBJ1-6|TRBV3-1|.|.
CASSQDRGVRLHF
TGTGCCAGCAGCCAAGATAGAGGGGTCAGACTCCACTTT
>TRBJ2-5|TRBV7-2|.|.
CASSLMGHQETQYF
TGTGCCAGCAGCCTCATGGGCCATCAAGAGACCCAGTACTTC
>TRBJ2-2|TRBV5-1|.|TRBD2
CASSSGLAEGTGELFF
TGCGCCAGCAGCTCGGGACTAGCGGAGGGCACCGGGGAGCTGTTTTTT
>TRBJ2-1|TRBV7-2|.|.
CASSPNPASLNEQFF
TGTGCCAGCAGCCCCAACCCGGCTAGTCTCAATGAGCAGTTCTTC
>TRBJ2-7|TRBV13|many|.
CASSLGYDSYEQYF
TGTGCCAGCAGCTTAGGTTACGACTCCTACGAGCAGTACTTC
>TRBJ2-1|TRBV6-1|few|.
CASSEALRTTPYNEQFF
TGTGCCAGCAGTGAAGCGTTACGTACCACACCCTACAATGAGCAGTTCTTC
>TRBJ2-4|TRBV12-3/TRBV12-4|few|.
CASSLGDRTKNIQYF
TGTGCCAGCAGTTTAGGAGACAGGACAAAAAACATTCAGTACTTC
>TRBJ2-2|TRBV7-9|few|.
CASSLGNSGELFF
TGTGCCAGCAGCTTAGGGAATTCCGGGGAGCTGTTTTTT
>TRBJ1-2|TRBV6-5|.|.
CASSPQQRSNYGYTF
TGTGCCAGCAGCCCCCAGCAGAGGAGTAACTATGGCTACACCTTC
>TRBJ2-3|TRBV11-3|few|TRBD1
CASSRDRGADTQYF
TGTGCCAGCAGCCGGGACAGGGGAGCAGATACGCAGTATTTT
>TRBJ2-2|TRBV5-1|many|.
CASSNDRWTGELFF
TGCGCCAGCAGCAATGACAGGTGGACCGGGGAGCTGTTTTTT
>TRBJ2-5|TRBV5-1|few|.
CASSSPDQGETQYF
TGCGCCAGCAGCTCCCCGGACCAGGGAGAGACCCAGTACTTC
>TRBJ1-2|TRBV10-3|many|.
CAIHSVDGPNYGYTF
TGTGCCATCCACAGTGTGGACGGACCTAACTATGGCTACACCTTC
>TRBJ2-6|TRBV27|many|.
CASSVLTNSGANVLTF
TGTGCCAGCAGTGTACTTACAAACTCTGGGGCCAACGTCCTGACTTTC
>TRBJ2-5|TRBV29-1|medium-sized|.
CSAEVGAQETQYF
TGCAGCGCCGAAGTGGGGGCACAGGAGACCCAGTACTTC
>TRBJ1-4|TRBV3-1|many|.
CASSRQVQNEKLFF
TGTGCCAGCAGCCGACAGGTTCAGAATGAAAAACTGTTTTTT
>TRBJ1-1|TRBV11-3|many|.
CASSLVTVNTEAFF
TGTGCCAGCAGCTTAGTTACGGTGAACACTGAAGCTTTCTTT
>TRBJ2-3|TRBV20-1|many|.
CSVRGSVDTQYF
TGCAGCGTCCGGGGTTCCGTTGATACGCAGTATTTT
>TRBJ2-1|TRBV7-3|.|.
CASSPVGGLGEQFF
TGTGCCAGCAGCCCGGTGGGAGGACTGGGTGAGCAGTTCTTC
>TRBJ1-2|TRBV23-1|.|.
CASSQLWAGYTF
TGCGCCAGCAGTCAACTTTGGGCTGGCTACACCTTC
>TRBJ2-7|TRBV29-1|.|TRBD1
CSVPKTGGSYEQYF
TGCAGCGTTCCTAAGACAGGGGGCTCCTACGAGCAGTACTTC
>TRBJ2-5|TRBV9|many|TRBD1
CASSPTGGRGETQYF
TGTGCCAGCAGTCCAACAGGGGGCAGGGGAGAGACCCAGTACTTC
>TRBJ1-6|TRBV24-1|few|.
CATRGAYKDSPLHF
TGTGCCACCAGGGGGGCTTATAAGGATTCACCCCTCCACTTT
>TRBJ1-6|TRBV20-1|medium-sized|.
CSARPGVGTPLHF
TGCAGTGCTAGACCAGGGGTGGGTACACCCCTCCACTTT
>TRBJ2-4|TRBV29-1|many|.
CSGGLAGKDIQYF
TGCAGCGGCGGACTTGCAGGGAAGGACATTCAGTACTTC
>TRBJ2-7|TRBV11-3|.|.
CASSSFTGSYEQYF
TGTGCCAGCAGCTCATTCACAGGGAGCTACGAGCAGTACTTC
>TRBJ2-3|TRBV9|.|.
CASSVGRVRTDTQYF
TGTGCCAGCAGCGTAGGCAGGGTGAGGACAGATACGCAGTATTTT
>TRBJ1-1|TRBV12-3/TRBV12-4|many|.
CASSGGEGTEAFF
TGTGCCAGCAGTGGGGGGGAGGGCACTGAAGCTTTCTTT
>TRBJ1-4|TRBV29-1|many|.
CSVEAGDNEKLFF
TGCAGCGTTGAAGCAGGGGATAATGAAAAACTGTTTTTT